These 19 T cell receptor beta chains were all obtained from the same sample, sequenced in a study of regulatory T cells in long-lasting Graves disease. Arm-PCR of CDR3 regions and iRepertoire HTBI primers were used to build TCR beta libraries. Via MiXCR, TCRdb re-called the multiplex PCR reads, giving one row per CDR3 protein. The repertoire has 400,000 to 450,000 distinct CDR3 sequences, about 16% of them found once; the top ten carry approximately 12%. As for time point: newly diagnosed GD, antithyroid drugs for less than 3 months. Generation of the TCR library employed RNA extracted from PBMCs. The data were also submitted as part of a second study, on T cells in Graves' hyperthyroidism and ophthalmopathy.

Sample: peripheral blood mononuclear cells (PBMCs), taken at new diagnosis, from a patient treated with antithyroid drugs. Every receptor here comes from a woman in her 30s with Graves disease.

The V gene is TRBV6-2 or TRBV6-3, the J gene TRBJ2-7; 8 nucleotides align to TRBD1. This CDR3 is built from 14 residues. The germline V gene has CDR1 MNHEY and CDR2 SVGEGT. V lost 4 bases and J lost 5; bases outside the gene matches: 7. The CDR3 nucleotides read TGTGCCAGCAGTTGGGACAGGTTGAGCCACGAGCAGTACTTC. The encoded protein is CASSWDRLSHEQYF.

Comment on this clonotype: A read error is possible here, since a much larger clone lies one base away. V and J are TRBV28 and TRBJ1-2, with TRBD1 as a possible D gene (5 bases). From germline, CDR1 is MDHEN and CDR2 SYDVKM. The CDR3 length is 12 residues. CDR3 amino acids: CASSPQPRGCTF. CDR3 sequence (DNA): TGTGCCAGCAGCCCCCAACCAAGGGGCTGCACCTTC.

This clonotype was seen repeatedly, ten times or more. The chain employs TRBV7-2 and TRBJ1-5, with D uncertain. This CDR3 region has 12 residues. Between the trimmed V and J ends, which lost 6 bases and 6 bases, there was a span of 9 bases. CDR1 and CDR2 from the germline V gene are SGHTA and FQGNSA. Here the CDR3 reads CASSPLGQPQHF. The CDR3, as DNA: TGTGCCAGCAGTCCCTTGGGTCAGCCCCAGCATTTT.

Remarks on this clonotype: A single base is all that separates this from a far larger clone, so a read error is likely. The chain is built from TRBV5-1 and TRBJ2-1; TRBD2 might be the D (5 bases). This CDR3 is built from 16 residues. Trimming shortened V by 2 bases and J by 10 bases, and 22 bases separated the two germline ends. Germline V lookup: CDR1 SGHRS, CDR2 YFSETQ. CDR3 in amino acids: CASSFLRISEHYEQFF. Written as DNA, the CDR3 is TGCGCCAGCAGCTTTCTCCGTATTAGCGAGCACTACGAGCAGTTCTTC.

This clonotype turned up a few times. The chain couples TRBV6-1 to TRBJ1-3, with TRBD1 matching 7 bases. Germline lookup yields CDR1 MNHNS and CDR2 SASEGT. After removal of 7 bases from V and 0 bases from J, the junction contained 12 bases not matched to a gene. CDR3 length: 17 amino acids. CDR3 bases: TGTGCCAGCATTAGTTCACTAGGGGACAGCTCTGGAAACACCATATATTTT. Protein sequence: CASISSLGDSSGNTIYF.

This clonotype was detected ten times or more. The chain's CDR3 is CASSFRQDQPQHF. CDR3 DNA: TGTGCCAGCAGTTTTAGACAGGATCAGCCCCAGCATTTT. The chain uses TRBV12-3 or TRBV12-4 and TRBJ1-5, with D tentatively TRBD1 (6 bases). This CDR3 has 13 residues. Trimming took off 3 bases at V and 5 bases at J, with 8 bases between the two ends.

This clonotype was found many times. The V and J genes are TRBV28 and TRBJ2-7; TRBD2 agrees at 8 bases. Germline trimming cut 8 bases from V and 0 bases from J; bases unmatched to any gene: 0. CDR3 length: 12 amino acids. CDR1 is MDHEN, CDR2 SYDVKM, per germline. CDR3 residues: CASAGGSYEQYF. For the CDR3, the DNA is TGTGCCAGCGCGGGGGGCTCCTACGAGCAGTACTTC.

V is TRBV27 and J is TRBJ2-3; 7 bases agree with TRBD1. This CDR3 spans 15 amino acids. Losses at the gene ends were 6 bases for V and 4 bases for J; bases not matched to a gene: 10. From germline, CDR1 is MNHEY and CDR2 SMNVEV (reference sequence). The CDR3 nucleotides read TGTGCCAGCAGATTGACAGGGAAACGCCCAGATACGCAGTATTTT. Protein product: CASRLTGKRPDTQYF.

V gene TRBV13 combines with J gene TRBJ2-2, with D possibly being TRBD1 (6 bases). Germline assignment: CDR1 PRHDT and CDR2 FYEKMQ (reference sequence). The germline V and J ends were trimmed by 2 bases and 6 bases, with 13 bases remaining between them. The CDR3 is made up of 15 amino acids. CDR3 region: CASSLRVQGSGELFF. The CDR3 nucleotides read TGTGCCAGCAGCTTACGGGTCCAGGGGTCCGGGGAGCTGTTTTTT.

The chain has TRBV3-1 and TRBJ1-1, with D possibly TRBD1 on 5 matching bases. Trimming pared 0 bases from V and 5 bases from J, leaving 10 bases between. This CDR3 comprises 14 residues. Germline CDR1 and CDR2: LGHDT and YNNKEL (reference sequence). CDR3 nucleotides: TGTGCCAGCAGCCAAGAGGGACGTGGGACTGAAGCTTTCTTT. This codes for CASSQEGRGTEAFF. Based on the CDR3 plus reference TRBV3-1 and TRBJ1-1, the full variable domain is DTAVSQTPKYLVTQMGNDKSIKCEQNLGHDTMYWYKQDSKKFLKIMFSYNNKELIINETVPNRFSPKSPDKAHLNLHINSLELGDSAVYFCASSQEGRGTEAFFGQGTRLTVV.

This chain connects TRBV9 to TRBJ2-1; 7 nucleotides line up with TRBD2. Unmatched junction bases numbered 9, after V lost 3 bases and J lost 9 bases. Per the germline V gene, CDR1 is SGDLS and CDR2 is YYNGEE. The CDR3 consists of 14 residues. Here the CDR3 DNA reads TGTGCCAGCAGCGACCGCGGGAGTTTGAGTGAGCAGTTCTTC. This codes for CASSDRGSLSEQFF.

This clonotype was recorded many times. A much larger clone differs from this one at a single base, so this may be a read error. The chain carries TRBV7-9 and TRBJ2-5, with D possibly TRBD2 on 6 matching bases. Per germline, CDR1 SEHNR and CDR2 FQNEAQ (reference sequence). Trimming removed 1 base at V and 3 bases at J, with 6 bases between. This CDR3 contains 13 residues. As DNA, the CDR3 is TGTGCCAGCAGCTTAGTAGCGGAAGAGACCCAGTACTTC. This codes for CASSLVAEETQYF.

This clonotype was seen at least ten times. The chain is built from TRBV15 and TRBJ2-3; 7 bases line up with TRBD1. J gave up 4 bases and V 4 bases, and 5 bases lay outside the gene matches. Germline assignment: CDR1 LNHNV and CDR2 YYDKDF (reference sequence). The length of the CDR3 is 14 residues. The CDR3 nucleotides read TGTGCCACCAGCAAAGGGACAGAACCAGATACGCAGTATTTT. Protein: CATSKGTEPDTQYF.

The chain has TRBV7-2 and TRBJ2-3; 9 bases map to TRBD2. The J segment lost 5 bases and the V segment lost 3 bases, leaving 18 bases of the junction unmatched. This CDR3 comprises 19 residues. Germline V gives CDR1 SGHTA, CDR2 FQGNSA. This CDR3 is CASSFTGVWREGRKDTQYF. The CDR3 DNA reads as TGTGCCAGCAGCTTCACAGGGGTTTGGCGGGAGGGCCGGAAAGATACGCAGTATTTT. The whole variable domain, filled in from reference TRBV7-2 and TRBJ2-3, reads GAGVSQSPSNKVTEKGKDVELRCDPISGHTALYWYRQSLGQGLEFLIYFQGNSAPDKSGLPSDRFSAERTGGSVSTLTIQRTQQEDSAVYLCASSFTGVWREGRKDTQYFGPGTRLTVL.

V and J are TRBV7-9 and TRBJ1-2; D gene ambiguous. The germline gives CDR1 SEHNR, CDR2 FQNEAQ (reference sequence). With 5 bases removed from V and 4 bases from J, the gap between germline ends came to 11 bases. The CDR3 is 13 residues long. The DNA of the CDR3 is TGTGCCAGCAGCCCGAGACGGTTCTATGGCTACACCTTC. Translated, it gives CASSPRRFYGYTF.

In this sample, this clonotype turned up many times. This chain joins TRBV15 and TRBJ1-3; tentative D call: TRBD1 (5 bases). Between the trimmed V and J ends, which lost 0 bases and 5 bases, there was a span of 11 bases. The CDR3 sequence is 15 residues long. Germline V lookup: CDR1 LNHNV, CDR2 YYDKDF (reference sequence). CDR3 bases: TGTGCCACCAGCAGAGATGGGACGTTAAGAAACACCATATATTTT. Translation gives CATSRDGTLRNTIYF.

With respect to this clonotype: A much larger clone lies a single base off, so this may be a read error. This sequence joins TRBV3-1 and TRBJ1-1; D uncertain. Germline values: CDR1 LGHDT, CDR2 YNNKEL (reference sequence). This CDR3 comprises 14 residues. Trimming took off 4 bases at V and 5 bases at J, with 14 bases between the two ends. CDR3 in DNA: TGTGCCAGCAGCCTACATGGAGGTGAAACTGAAGCTTTCTTT. Translating gives CASSLHGGETEAFF.

This chain connects TRBV5-4 to TRBJ2-7; D is perhaps TRBD1 (6 bases). CDR1 and CDR2 (germline): SGHNT, YYREEE (reference sequence). CDR3 size: 15 residues. V was pared by 3 bases and J by 1 base, with 14 bases between. The CDR3 loop is CASSSWDTVSYEQYF. The CDR3 bases are TGTGCCAGCAGCTCCTGGGACACCGTGTCCTACGAGCAGTACTTC.

This clonotype was detected many times. The chain links TRBV30 to TRBJ2-1; D remains ambiguous. CDR1 is GTSNPN, CDR2 SVGIG, per germline (reference sequence). V lost 4 bases, J lost 0 bases, and 13 bases lay in between. The CDR3 loop spans 15 amino acids. For the CDR3, the DNA is TGTGCCTGGAAGGACCGCTCGAGCTCCTACAATGAGCAGTTCTTC. It specifies CAWKDRSSSYNEQFF.